Listed here are 10 T cell receptor beta chains from one sample, sequenced in a study of CD8+CD57+ T cells in acquired aplastic anemia. CDR3 and TCR beta VDJ profiling relied on genomic DNA as the template. TCRdb processed the reads anew with MiXCR; each CDR3 protein has one entry. Of a few hundred thousand distinct CDR3 sequences listed, over 60% are singletons. Material: sorted CD4+, CD8+, or CD8+CD57+ T cells (not recorded which) from PBMCs. These receptor sequences come from a human donor in good health.

The chain links TRBV7-2 to TRBJ2-7, with 9 bases matching TRBD2. Germline-derived CDR1 and CDR2 are SGHTA and FQGNSA. The J segment lost 5 bases and the V segment lost 3 bases, leaving 5 bases of the junction unmatched. The CDR3 runs to 14 residues. The CDR3 protein is CASSFLAGDHEQYF. The CDR3 DNA follows: TGTGCCAGCAGCTTCTTAGCGGGAGACCACGAGCAGTACTTC.

The chain combines TRBV24-1 with TRBJ1-5; 9 bases line up with TRBD1. Germline V gene sequence: CDR1 KGHDR, CDR2 SFDVKD. V was clipped by 10 bases and J by 0 bases; unmatched bases: 3. The CDR3 length is 14 residues. The CDR3 DNA reads TGTGCCACACAGGGGGCGGATAGCAATCAGCCCCAGCATTTT. Amino acid sequence: CATQGADSNQPQHF.

The genes are TRBV29-1 and TRBJ1-1; D is possibly TRBD1 (6 bases). Germline CDR1 and CDR2: SQVTM and ANQGSEA. V lost 6 bases and J 0 bases, leaving 11 bases between the germline ends. The CDR3 sequence is 13 residues long. CDR3 DNA: TGCAGCGTGATACAGGGCATGAACACTGAAGCTTTCTTT. Translated: CSVIQGMNTEAFF. Full variable domain (outside the CDR3, taken from reference TRBV29-1 and TRBJ1-1): SAVISQKPSRDICQRGTSLTIQCQVDSQVTMMFWYRQQPGQSLTLIATANQGSEATYESGFVIDKFPISRPNLTFSTLTVSNMSPEDSSIYLCSVIQGMNTEAFFGQGTRLTVV.

The chain links TRBV7-9 to TRBJ2-3; 8 nucleotides match TRBD2. The CDR3 totals 16 residues. V dropped 7 bases and J dropped 1; count of bases not matched to a gene: 10. CDR1 SEHNR and CDR2 FQNEAQ come from the germline V gene (reference sequence). In DNA, the CDR3 is TGTGCCAGCAAAACCCGGGGGGGACTCGGCACAGATACGCAGTATTTT. Translating it yields CASKTRGGLGTDTQYF.

There are many counts of this clonotype. The gene calls are TRBV6-2 or TRBV6-3 and TRBJ2-3; TRBD1 might be the D (6 bases). This CDR3 is 17 amino acids long. Germline V gene data show CDR1 as MNHEY and CDR2 as SVGEGT. Trimming pared 6 bases from V and 2 bases from J, leaving 21 bases between. The CDR3 protein is CASRQSPRQVDTDTQYF. The DNA of the CDR3 is TGTGCCAGCAGACAATCCCCTCGACAGGTTGACACAGATACGCAGTATTTT.

This clonotype has just a few counts. The chain uses TRBV7-9 and TRBJ2-2; TRBD1 matches at 8 bases. This CDR3 comprises 15 residues. J was trimmed by 1 base and V by 4 bases; bases with no gene match: 2. Looked up from germline, CDR1 is SEHNR and CDR2 is FQNEAQ (reference sequence). The CDR3 sequence is CASSSGTGNTGELFF. CDR3 DNA sequence: TGTGCCAGCAGCTCCGGGACAGGGAACACCGGGGAGCTGTTTTTT.

The chain has TRBV24-1 and TRBJ2-3, with 8 bases fitting TRBD1. V gave up 7 bases and J gave up 2 bases; unmatched junction bases: 4. CDR1 is KGHDR, CDR2 SFDVKD, per germline. The CDR3 spans 14 residues. Here the CDR3 reads CATRDRAVTDTQYF. In DNA, the CDR3 is TGTGCCACCAGGGACAGGGCAGTCACAGATACGCAGTATTTT.

This clonotype was counted many times. The J gene is TRBJ2-3, the V gene TRBV6-2 or TRBV6-3, with 7 nucleotides matching TRBD1. V lost 11 bases to trimming and J lost 2 bases; unmatched junction nucleotides: 7. This CDR3 contains 13 residues. Germline V gives CDR1 MNHEY, CDR2 SVGEGT. CDR3 sequence (DNA): TGTGCCTCTCGGGACAGACCCACAGATACGCAGTATTTT. This sequence encodes CASRDRPTDTQYF.

This clonotype occurred many times. The chain links TRBV9 to TRBJ2-7; the D call may be TRBD1 or TRBD2 (6 bases each). The CDR3 has 15 amino acids. Germline lookup yields CDR1 SGDLS and CDR2 YYNGEE. Between the trimmed V and J ends, which lost 0 bases and 1 base, there was a span of 11 bases. Here the CDR3 reads CASSVGQGTSYEQYF. The CDR3 DNA reads TGTGCCAGCAGCGTAGGTCAGGGGACTTCCTACGAGCAGTACTTC.

This chain uses TRBV9 with TRBJ2-7; 12 bases map to TRBD2. This CDR3 contains 15 residues. With 3 bases clipped from V and 5 bases from J, the junction kept 6 bases outside the gene matches. Per the germline V gene, CDR1 is SGDLS and CDR2 is YYNGEE. Here the CDR3 reads CASSDWTSGDHEQYF. The CDR3, as DNA: TGTGCCAGCAGCGACTGGACTAGCGGGGACCACGAGCAGTACTTC.